The 25 T cell receptor beta chains presented below share a single source sample, sequenced in a study of blood T cell repertoires in COVID-19. Assay: immunoSEQ multiplex PCR; the TCRdb copy retains only in-frame clones and omits some. This sample has about 200,000 clones, with 85% to 90% found just once. Material: peripheral blood. The receptors come from a man aged 18 to 29 with active or convalescent COVID-19.

V and J are TRBV3-1 (or the pseudogene TRBV3-2) and TRBJ2-7, with D unresolved. Germline assignment: CDR1 LGHDT and CDR2 YNNKEL (reference sequence). V lost 4 bases, J lost 7 bases, and 11 bases lay in between. This CDR3 is built from 12 residues. DNA for the CDR3: TGTGCCAGCAGCCCGCGTCCTGTTGAGCAGTACTTC. This gives the protein CASSPRPVEQYF.

The chain's CDR3 is CAWSRAPRSTDTQYF. CDR3 nucleotide sequence: TGTGCCTGGAGCCGCGCTCCGCGGAGCACAGATACGCAGTATTTT. The gene calls are TRBV30 and TRBJ2-3; D remains unclear. This CDR3 spans 15 amino acids. Germline lookup yields CDR1 GTSNPN and CDR2 SVGIG (reference sequence). V lost 3 bases and J lost 0, with 13 bases in between.

This chain connects TRBV28 to TRBJ1-5; possibly TRBD1 for D (5 bases). Trimming took off 7 bases at V and 4 bases at J, with 11 bases between the two ends. This CDR3 is built from 13 residues. Germline CDR1 reads MDHEN; CDR2 reads SYDVKM. CDR3 nucleotides: TGTGCCAGCAATTCAGGGCCGAATCAGCCCCAGCATTTT. It specifies CASNSGPNQPQHF.

This rearrangement joins TRBV10-1 to TRBJ2-7; weak D call: TRBD2 (6 bases). V lost 3 bases, J lost 0 bases, and 12 bases lay in between. The length of the CDR3 is 15 residues. Germline CDR1 is WNHNN and CDR2 is SYGVQD (reference sequence). The CDR3 region has the DNA TGCGCCAGCAGTGATTCGGGGGAGGCCTCCTACGAGCAGTACTTC. Translating it yields CASSDSGEASYEQYF.

The rearrangement links TRBV6-5 to TRBJ2-3, with 7 bases lining up with TRBD2. Germline V gene data show CDR1 as MNHEY and CDR2 as SVGAGI. Unmatched junction bases numbered 7, after V lost 6 bases and J lost 1 base. The CDR3 extends over 15 amino acids. CDR3 region: CASRVPSGRTDTQYF. The CDR3 DNA is TGTGCCAGCAGGGTTCCTAGCGGCCGCACAGATACGCAGTATTTT.

The chain has TRBV19 and TRBJ1-6, with D possibly matching TRBD1 (6 bases). The V end lost 3 bases, the J end lost 10 bases, and 19 bases lay between the germline ends. The CDR3 has 16 residues. CDR1 is LNHDA, CDR2 SQIVND, per germline (reference sequence). CDR3 sequence reads: CASSIISGQGESPLHF. The CDR3 nucleotides read TGTGCCAGTAGTATTATTTCGGGACAAGGGGAATCACCCCTCCACTTT. The full variable domain, rest sourced from reference TRBV19 and TRBJ1-6, is DGGITQSPKYLFRKEGQNVTLSCEQNLNHDAMYWYRQDPGQGLRLIYYSQIVNDFQKGDIAEGYSVSREKKESFPLTVTSAQKNPTAFYLCASSIISGQGESPLHFGNGTRLTVT.

The rearrangement links TRBV7-6 to TRBJ2-2; tentative D call: TRBD1 (5 bases). The CDR3 has 16 amino acids. The ends were cut back, 4 bases at V and 0 bases at J, with 12 bases in the middle. Per germline, CDR1 SGHVS and CDR2 FNYEAQ. The CDR3 sequence is CASSSWTSPNTGELFF. Written as DNA, the CDR3 is TGTGCCAGCAGCTCCTGGACATCCCCGAACACCGGGGAGCTGTTTTTT.

This sequence joins TRBV7-8 and TRBJ2-7; D may be TRBD1 (6 bases). The V and J ends lost 2 bases and 2 bases respectively, with 10 bases between them. The germline CDR1 and CDR2 sequences are SGHVS and FQNEAQ. The CDR3 covers 14 residues. Here the CDR3 reads CASSLQGSPYEQYF. The CDR3 DNA sequence: TGTGCCAGCAGCTTACAGGGGTCCCCCTACGAGCAGTACTTC. The variable domain in full, completed from reference TRBV7-8 and TRBJ2-7, reads GAGVSQSPRYKVAKRGQDVALRCDPISGHVSLFWYQQALGQGPEFLTYFQNEAQLDKSGLPSDRFFAERPEGSVSTLKIQRTQQEDSAVYLCASSLQGSPYEQYFGPGTRLTVT.

The chain uses TRBV9 and TRBJ1-4; D is unclear. Germline lookup yields CDR1 SGDLS and CDR2 YYNGEE. This CDR3 spans 13 amino acids. V gave up 3 bases and J gave up 12 bases, with 15 bases separating them. The CDR3: CASSGRSKGELFF. CDR3 DNA sequence: TGTGCCAGCAGCGGACGATCAAAGGGAGAACTGTTTTTT.

This clone has just one count. DNA for the CDR3: TGTGCCAGCGCAGGACAGGCGCGGGAAAAACTGTTTTTT. As protein: CASAGQAREKLFF. This chain links TRBV2 with TRBJ1-4, with 7 positions matching TRBD1. V was pared by 8 bases and J by 8 bases, with 8 bases of the junction left unmatched. There are 13 residues in the CDR3. Germline CDR1 reads SNHLY; CDR2 reads FYNNEI.

The chain uses TRBV28 and TRBJ2-3; 8 bases fit TRBD2. V dropped 8 bases and J dropped 1; count of bases not matched to a gene: 11. The CDR3 has 16 amino acids. Per germline, CDR1 MDHEN and CDR2 SYDVKM. The CDR3 DNA reads TGTGCCAGCCTATTAGCGGGAAAGATGCGCACAGATACGCAGTATTTT. Its translation is CASLLAGKMRTDTQYF.

As DNA, the CDR3 is TGTGCCAGCAGTTTAGGAGGCTATGAGCAGTTCTTC. It specifies CASSLGGYEQFF. This chain links TRBV12-3 or TRBV12-4 with TRBJ2-1; D not certain. Trimming took 1 base from V and 8 from J, leaving 6 bases between them. CDR3 length: 12 residues.

This clone was seen only a few times. The chain carries TRBV6-1 and TRBJ2-1; 10 nucleotides line up with TRBD2. From germline, CDR1 is MNHNS and CDR2 SASEGT. CDR3 length equals 16 residues. V trimming: 2 bases; J trimming: 4 bases; junction bases outside the gene matches: 5. The CDR3 coding sequence is TGTGCCAGCAGTGAAAAACTAGCGGGAACGTACAATGAGCAGTTCTTC. Translated, it gives CASSEKLAGTYNEQFF.

The chain recombines TRBV18 with TRBJ2-1, with 8 bases that match TRBD2. J lost 4 bases, V lost 4 bases, and 15 bases had no gene match. Germline assignment: CDR1 KGHSH and CDR2 LQKENI. The CDR3 is 18 amino acids. The CDR3 nucleotides are TGTGCCAGCTCACGAAGCGGAGCGGGAGATGGGGCATACAATGAGCAGTTCTTC. It codes for CASSRSGAGDGAYNEQFF.

The table lists this clone with a few counts. The CDR3, as DNA: TGTGCCAGCGGCCTGGAGACCAGTTTTTTCTACAATGAGCAGTTCTTC. It is translated as CASGLETSFFYNEQFF. This sequence joins TRBV21-1 and TRBJ2-1; TRBD2 was called by the table and not checked on the DNA. TRBV21-1 has pseudogene status. The CDR3 sequence is 16 residues long.

The genes are TRBV3-1 (or the pseudogene TRBV3-2) and TRBJ2-1; D unclear. The CDR3 totals 14 residues. Germline V gives CDR1 LGHDT, CDR2 YNNKEL (reference sequence). V gave up 6 bases and J gave up 8 bases, with 17 bases separating them. The CDR3 loop is CASRFSLDGDEQFF. The CDR3 nucleotides read TGTGCCAGCAGGTTTAGTCTCGATGGAGATGAGCAGTTCTTC.

This chain connects TRBV7-2 to TRBJ2-7; 12 bases are a match to TRBD2. V lost 3 bases, J lost 7 bases, and 7 bases stayed unmatched. Germline loops: CDR1 SGHTA, CDR2 FQGNSA. The CDR3 length is 15 residues. CDR3 sequence reads: CASSFLSSGRGEQYF. In nucleotides, the CDR3 is TGTGCCAGCAGCTTTCTGTCTAGCGGGAGGGGGGAGCAGTACTTC.

A few counts support this clone. The chain carries TRBV24-1 and TRBJ1-5; 8 bases agree with TRBD1. CDR1 is KGHDR, CDR2 SFDVKD, per germline. The CDR3 has 17 amino acids. Trimming at V came to 7 bases and at J to 2 bases, leaving 12 bases not matched to a gene. The CDR3: CATSPTGTGMGNQPQHF. The CDR3 DNA is TGTGCCACCAGCCCTACCGGGACAGGTATGGGCAATCAGCCCCAGCATTTT.

This rearrangement joins TRBV7-9 to TRBJ1-6, with 12 nucleotides matching TRBD1. The CDR3 consists of 17 residues. V was pared by 2 bases and J by 9 bases, with 8 bases of the junction left unmatched. Germline assignment: CDR1 SEHNR and CDR2 FQNEAQ (reference sequence). The CDR3 protein is CASSLQGQGARVSPLHF. CDR3 sequence (DNA): TGTGCCAGCAGCTTACAGGGACAGGGGGCAAGAGTTTCACCCCTCCACTTT.

The chain couples TRBV7-9 to TRBJ1-1; TRBD1 is a possible D gene (6 bases). V gave up 5 bases and J gave up 4 bases, with 20 bases separating them. Germline CDR1 and CDR2: SEHNR and FQNEAQ (reference sequence). The CDR3 extends over 16 amino acids. CDR3 loop: CASSPRTGHWGTEAFF. The CDR3 DNA reads as TGTGCCAGCAGCCCCCGTACAGGGCATTGGGGCACTGAAGCTTTCTTT. The full variable domain, completed using reference TRBV7-9 and TRBJ1-1, is DTGVSQNPRHKITKRGQNVTFRCDPISEHNRLYWYRQTLGQGPEFLTYFQNEAQLEKSRLLSDRFSAERPKGSFSTLEIQRTEQGDSAMYLCASSPRTGHWGTEAFFGQGTRLTVV.

V is TRBV6-5 and J is TRBJ2-1; 7 nucleotides align to TRBD2. CDR1 and CDR2 (germline): MNHEY, SVGAGI. The trim removed 2 bases at V and 6 bases at J, leaving 7 bases unmatched. The CDR3 has 15 amino acids. The CDR3 nucleotides are TGTGCCAGCAGTTACGCATATTCTAGCGGCAATGAGCAGTTCTTC. Its translation: CASSYAYSSGNEQFF.

The CDR3 spells CASSLLSGGSATGELFF. CDR3 sequence (DNA): TGCGCCAGCAGCTTGCTGAGCGGGGGTTCGGCCACCGGGGAGCTGTTTTTT. The chain is built from TRBV5-1 and TRBJ2-2; 8 bases align to TRBD2. Per the germline V gene, CDR1 is SGHRS and CDR2 is YFSETQ. V lost 1 base, J lost 4 bases, and 9 bases stayed unmatched. The CDR3 is made up of 17 amino acids.

In its sample, this clone was seen once. The chain uses TRBV7-9 and TRBJ1-6; 10 nucleotides line up with TRBD1. Per germline, CDR1 SEHNR and CDR2 FQNEAQ (reference sequence). The CDR3 sequence is 14 residues long. With 6 bases clipped from V and 9 bases from J, the junction kept 5 bases outside the gene matches. Here the CDR3 DNA reads TGTGCCAGCAGTCCCGACAGGGGGCCTTCACCCCTCCACTTT. Translation: CASSPDRGPSPLHF.

The chain couples TRBV10-3 to TRBJ2-6; possible D gene TRBD2, 5 bases. The CDR3 consists of 15 residues. The V and J ends lost 1 base and 4 bases respectively, with 8 bases between them. CDR1 ENHRY and CDR2 SYGVKD come from the germline V gene. The CDR3, as DNA: TGTGCCATCAGTGAGTACGGGGTCGGGGCCAACGTCCTGACTTTC. Translated: CAISEYGVGANVLTF.

V usage is TRBV10-3 and J usage is TRBJ2-7; D may be TRBD1 (5 bases). V was trimmed by 4 bases and J by 0 bases, leaving 7 bases between them. The CDR3 covers 13 residues. Per the germline V gene, CDR1 is ENHRY and CDR2 is SYGVKD. This CDR3 is CAISGDSSYEQYF. DNA of the CDR3: TGTGCCATCAGTGGAGACAGCTCCTACGAGCAGTACTTC.